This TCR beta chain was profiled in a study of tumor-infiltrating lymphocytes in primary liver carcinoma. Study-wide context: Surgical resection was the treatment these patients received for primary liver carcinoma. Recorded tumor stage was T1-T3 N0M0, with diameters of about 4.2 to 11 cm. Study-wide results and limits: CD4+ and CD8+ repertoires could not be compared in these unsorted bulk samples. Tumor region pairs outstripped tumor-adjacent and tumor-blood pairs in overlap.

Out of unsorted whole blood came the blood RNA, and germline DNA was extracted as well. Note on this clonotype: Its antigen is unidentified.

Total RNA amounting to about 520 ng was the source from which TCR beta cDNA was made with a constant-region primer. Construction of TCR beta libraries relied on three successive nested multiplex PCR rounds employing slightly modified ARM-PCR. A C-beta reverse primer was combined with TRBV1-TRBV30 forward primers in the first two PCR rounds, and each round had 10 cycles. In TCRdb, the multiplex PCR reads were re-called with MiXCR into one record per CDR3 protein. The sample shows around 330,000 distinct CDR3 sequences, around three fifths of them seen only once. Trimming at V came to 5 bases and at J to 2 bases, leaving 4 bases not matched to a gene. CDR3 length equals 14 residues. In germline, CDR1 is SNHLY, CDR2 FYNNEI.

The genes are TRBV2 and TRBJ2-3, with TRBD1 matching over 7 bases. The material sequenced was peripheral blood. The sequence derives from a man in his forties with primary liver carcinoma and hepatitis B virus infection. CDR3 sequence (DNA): TGTGCCAGCAGTAAGACAGGGTTCACAGATACGCAGTATTTT. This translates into CASSKTGFTDTQYF.